This section outlines one TCR beta chain sequence together with its context. This CDR3 region has 13 residues. The sample originates from a study of blood T cell repertoires in COVID-19. Clones were sequenced by immunoSEQ multiplex PCR, and TCRdb holds only the in-frame ones, with some missing. The sample consists of around 120,000 clones, 60% to 85% of them appearing once. This receptor was obtained from a man between 65 and 85 years old with acute or convalescent COVID-19. Sequencing was done on a sample of peripheral blood. The chain employs TRBV21-1 and TRBJ2-7; TRBD2, the table's D call, was not compared with the DNA. TRBV21-1 is labeled a pseudogene. The CDR3 bases are TGTGCCAGCGACATCCCGGGAACCTACGAGCAGTACTTC. Amino acid sequence: CASDIPGTYEQYF.